The subject of this entry is one T cell receptor beta chain. Its antigen is still unknown. Among the 120 or so subjects of the validation cohort, separate from the roughly 700-subject first cohort, were the donors. The germline CDR1 and CDR2 sequences are SGHRS and YFSETQ. This CDR3 has 15 residues. With V trimmed by 2 bases and J by 2 bases, 5 bases remained unmatched. The record originates from a study of cytomegalovirus exposure and HLA in healthy donors. Study conclusions and caveats: Associated with cytomegalovirus, according to the listing, were approximately 160 TCR beta chains. Reports showed the classifier diagnosing cytomegalovirus status with high specificity and sensitivity.

Assay used: immunoSEQ multiplex PCR; TCRdb lists only in-frame clones, some missing. The sample consists of 250,000 to 400,000 clones, approximately 91% of them appearing once. This receptor was taken from a man under 40 in good health and CMV-seronegative. The V gene is TRBV5-1, the J gene TRBJ2-7; 9 bases line up with TRBD1. The sample taken for sequencing was PBMCs. In DNA form, the CDR3 reads TGCGCCAGCAGCTTTTCTAGGACAGGGGCCTACGAGCAGTACTTC. It translates to CASSFSRTGAYEQYF.